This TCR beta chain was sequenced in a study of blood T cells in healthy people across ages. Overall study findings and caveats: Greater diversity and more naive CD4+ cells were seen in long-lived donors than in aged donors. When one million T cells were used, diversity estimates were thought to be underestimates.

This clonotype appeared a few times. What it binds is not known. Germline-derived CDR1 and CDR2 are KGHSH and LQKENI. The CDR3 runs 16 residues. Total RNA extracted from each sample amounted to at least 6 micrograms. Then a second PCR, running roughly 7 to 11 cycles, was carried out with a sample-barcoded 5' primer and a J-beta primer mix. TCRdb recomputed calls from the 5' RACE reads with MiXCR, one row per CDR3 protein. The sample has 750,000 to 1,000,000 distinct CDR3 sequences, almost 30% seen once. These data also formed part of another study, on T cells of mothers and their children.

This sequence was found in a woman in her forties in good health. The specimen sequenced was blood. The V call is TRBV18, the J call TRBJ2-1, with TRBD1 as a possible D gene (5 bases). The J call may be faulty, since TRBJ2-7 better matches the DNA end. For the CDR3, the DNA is TGTGCCAGCTCACCGGGCTCAACAGGCCGATACAATGAGCAGTACTTC. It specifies CASSPGSTGRYNEQYF.